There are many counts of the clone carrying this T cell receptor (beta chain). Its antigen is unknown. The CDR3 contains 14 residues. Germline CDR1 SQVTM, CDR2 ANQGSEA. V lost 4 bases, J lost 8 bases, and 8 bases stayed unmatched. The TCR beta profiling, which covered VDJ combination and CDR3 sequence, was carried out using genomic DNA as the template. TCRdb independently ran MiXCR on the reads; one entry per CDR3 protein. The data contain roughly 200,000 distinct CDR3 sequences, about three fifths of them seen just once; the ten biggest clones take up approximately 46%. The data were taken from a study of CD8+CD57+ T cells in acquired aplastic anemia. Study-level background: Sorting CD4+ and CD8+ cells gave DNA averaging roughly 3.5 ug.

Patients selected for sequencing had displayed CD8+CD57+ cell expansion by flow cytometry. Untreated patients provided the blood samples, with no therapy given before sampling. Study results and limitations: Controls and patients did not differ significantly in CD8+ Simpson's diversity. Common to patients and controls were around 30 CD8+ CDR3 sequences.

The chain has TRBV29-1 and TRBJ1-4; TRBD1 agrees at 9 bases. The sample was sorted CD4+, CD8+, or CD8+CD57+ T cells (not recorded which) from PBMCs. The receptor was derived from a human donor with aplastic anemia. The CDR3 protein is CSVVVTGGIEKLFF. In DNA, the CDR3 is TGCAGCGTTGTTGTGACAGGGGGAATAGAAAAACTGTTTTTT.